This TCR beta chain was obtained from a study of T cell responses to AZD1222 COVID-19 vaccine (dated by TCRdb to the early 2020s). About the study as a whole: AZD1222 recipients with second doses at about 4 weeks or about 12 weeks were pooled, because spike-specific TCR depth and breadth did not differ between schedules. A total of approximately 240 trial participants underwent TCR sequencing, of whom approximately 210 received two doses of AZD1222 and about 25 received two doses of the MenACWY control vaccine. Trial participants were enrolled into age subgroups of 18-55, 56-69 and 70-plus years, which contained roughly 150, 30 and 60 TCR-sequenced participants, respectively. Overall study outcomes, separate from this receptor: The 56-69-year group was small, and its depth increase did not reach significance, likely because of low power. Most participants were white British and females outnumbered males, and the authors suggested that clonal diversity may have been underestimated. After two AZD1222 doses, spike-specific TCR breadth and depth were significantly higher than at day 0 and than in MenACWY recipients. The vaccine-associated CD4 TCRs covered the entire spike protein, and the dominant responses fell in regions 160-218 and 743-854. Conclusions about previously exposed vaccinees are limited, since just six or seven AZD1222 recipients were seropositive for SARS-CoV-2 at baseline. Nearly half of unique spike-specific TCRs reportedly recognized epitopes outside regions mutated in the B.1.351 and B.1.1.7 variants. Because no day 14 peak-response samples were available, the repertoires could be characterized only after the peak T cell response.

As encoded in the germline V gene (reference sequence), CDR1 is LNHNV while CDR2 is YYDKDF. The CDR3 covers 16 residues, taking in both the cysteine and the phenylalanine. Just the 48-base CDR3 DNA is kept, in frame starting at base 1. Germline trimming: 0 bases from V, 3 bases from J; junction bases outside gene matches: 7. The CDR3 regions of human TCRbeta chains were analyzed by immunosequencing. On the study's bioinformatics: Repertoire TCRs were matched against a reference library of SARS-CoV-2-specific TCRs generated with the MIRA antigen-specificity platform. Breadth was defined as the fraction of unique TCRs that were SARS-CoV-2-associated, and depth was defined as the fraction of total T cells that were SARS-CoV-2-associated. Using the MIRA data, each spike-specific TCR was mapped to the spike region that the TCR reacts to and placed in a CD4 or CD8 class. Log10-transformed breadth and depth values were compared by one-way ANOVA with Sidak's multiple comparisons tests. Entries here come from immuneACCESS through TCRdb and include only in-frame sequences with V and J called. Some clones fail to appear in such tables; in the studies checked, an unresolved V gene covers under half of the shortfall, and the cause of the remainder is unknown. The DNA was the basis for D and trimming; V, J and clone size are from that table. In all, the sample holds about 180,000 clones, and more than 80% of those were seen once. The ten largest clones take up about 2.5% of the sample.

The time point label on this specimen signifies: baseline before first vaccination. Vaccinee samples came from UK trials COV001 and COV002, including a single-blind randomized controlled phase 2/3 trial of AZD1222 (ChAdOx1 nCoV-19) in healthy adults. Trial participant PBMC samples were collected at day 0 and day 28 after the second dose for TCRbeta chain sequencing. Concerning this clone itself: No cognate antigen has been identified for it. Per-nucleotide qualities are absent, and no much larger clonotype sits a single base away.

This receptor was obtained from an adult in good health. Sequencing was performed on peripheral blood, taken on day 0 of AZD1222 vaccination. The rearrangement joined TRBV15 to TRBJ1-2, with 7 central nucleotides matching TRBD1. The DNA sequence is TGTGCCACCAGCAGAGATCGGGGGACAGAATACTATGGCTACACCTTC. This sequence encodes CATSRDRGTEYYGYTF.